This TCR beta chain was observed in a study of CD8 T cells in ankylosing spondylitis. Whole-study results and caveats: Reactive arthritis synovial fluid and blood were previously reported to contain some motif variants. Characteristic, it appeared, of ankylosing spondylitis blood was a TCR beta motif of seven or eight highly homologous variants.

Trimming shortened V by 4 bases and J by 3 bases, and 6 bases separated the two germline ends. The CDR3 extends over 12 amino acids. CDR1 KGHSH and CDR2 LQKENI come from the germline V gene. In the case of this clonotype: The antigen remains unidentified.

Libraries of TCR beta came from quantitative 5'-RACE with molecular barcodes. One entry per CDR3 protein results from TCRdb running MiXCR on the 5' RACE reads. The repertoire holds more than 650,000 distinct CDR3 sequences, with approximately 10% as singletons. J is TRBJ1-1 and V is TRBV18; D is unresolved. The clonotype was recovered from a male donor with ankylosing spondylitis. Material for sequencing was blood, either unsorted or a sorted T cell fraction (not recorded which). DNA for the CDR3: TGTGCCAGCTCACACAAGGACACTGAAGCTTTCTTT. Its translation is CASSHKDTEAFF.